This T cell receptor beta chain was documented in a study of control samples from healthy donors and cancer patients. The CDR3 totals 15 residues. The germline V gene has CDR1 SGHRS and CDR2 YFSETQ. The trim removed 4 bases at V and 8 bases at J, leaving 10 bases unmatched. Clones were read by immunoSEQ multiplex PCR, and TCRdb kept only the in-frame ones, dropping some. The sample has 150,000 or so clones; about 93% are singletons. Material for sequencing was blood. This sequence originates from a man aged 50-60 years in good health. The chain carries TRBV5-1 and TRBJ1-4; TRBD1 matches 8 bases. CDR3 sequence (DNA): TGCGCCAGCAGCCCCCAGACAGGGGTACGAGAAAAACTGTTTTTT. It is translated as CASSPQTGVREKLFF.